This TCR beta chain appears in the sequencing data of a study of human T cells and chemical hapten exposure. Study background: Across its approximately 25 weeks, the study gave patients weekly diphenylcyclopropenone doses to the scalp.

Described time point: patch test 1, 2 weeks after DPC sensitization. As to treatment: therapeutic diphenylcyclopropenone sensitization with weekly scalp DPC. Individual cDNA molecules received unique molecular identifiers in the library. Each CDR3 protein is one row after TCRdb ran MiXCR on the RACE reads. The sample contains 74,000 or so distinct CDR3 sequences, 10% of which appear only once. General observations from the study: Expanded TCRs showed more large CDR3 clusters than pre-sensitization or healthy control sets. There was no change with DPC sensitization in TCRs above 1 in 1000 frequency.

As to this clonotype: Its specificity is unknown.

Germline CDR1 and CDR2: SGHTA and FQGTGA. The CDR3 length is 15 residues. V shed 5 bases, J shed 10 bases, and the junction held 14 bases outside the gene matches. The specimen comprised whole blood, sampled in connection with sensitization to the hapten diphenylcyclopropenone (DPC). The sequence was obtained from a woman between 45 and 60 years old with alopecia areata. Some clones in this sample may be carry-over from other donors' samples. The chain has TRBV7-3 and TRBJ2-1; 7 nucleotides match TRBD2. The DNA of the CDR3 is TGTGCCAGCAGCACAGGAGCTAGCGGAGGGCGGGAGCAGTTCTTC. Protein product: CASSTGASGGREQFF.